The T cell receptor (beta chain) described here comes from a study of a mutant IDH1 vaccine in newly diagnosed glioma. Produced via immunoSEQ multiplex PCR; TCRdb's table is partial and in-frame only. Here the sample spans 35,000 to 45,000 clones, around 83% being singletons. General study points: In just under 95% of patients, immune responses induced by the vaccine occurred.

The time point here: week 35, safety follow-up. Every vaccination contained 300 ug of the mutant IDH1 20-mer peptide and was paired with topical imiquimod. Eight vaccine doses were administered to patients at weeks 1, 3, 5, 7, 11, 15, 19 and 23. Those who donated had recent WHO grade 3 or 4 IDH1-mutant, ATRX-lost astrocytomas. Trimming took off 3 bases at V and 2 bases at J, with 14 bases between the two ends. Germline V gives CDR1 MGHRA, CDR2 YSYEKL. The CDR3 totals 15 residues. With regard to this clone: Its antigen remains unidentified.

J is TRBJ2-7 and V is TRBV4-1; D not certain. The TCR originated in a woman aged 50 to 60 with glioma. This specimen was PBMCs, taken from a glioma patient whose treatment included an IDH1 peptide vaccine. CDR3 amino acids: CASSQHVTAPYEQYF. Written as DNA, the CDR3 is TGCGCCAGCAGCCAGCACGTTACAGCCCCCTACGAGCAGTACTTC.